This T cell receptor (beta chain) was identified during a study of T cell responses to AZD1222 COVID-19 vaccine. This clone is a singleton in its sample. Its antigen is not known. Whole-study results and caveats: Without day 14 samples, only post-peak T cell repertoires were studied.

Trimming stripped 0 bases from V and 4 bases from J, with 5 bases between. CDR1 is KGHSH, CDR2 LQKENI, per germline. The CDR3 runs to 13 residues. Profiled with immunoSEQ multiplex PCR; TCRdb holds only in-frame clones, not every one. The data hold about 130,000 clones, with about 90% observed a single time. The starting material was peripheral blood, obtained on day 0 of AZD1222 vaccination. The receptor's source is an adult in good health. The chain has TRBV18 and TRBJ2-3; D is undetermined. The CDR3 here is CASSPPVADTQYF. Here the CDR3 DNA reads TGTGCCAGCTCACCACCGGTAGCAGATACGCAGTATTTT.